These 28 T cell receptor beta chains originate from one sample sequenced in a study of blood T cells in healthy people across ages (dated by TCRdb to between 2014 and 2017). The library was produced with 5' RACE. The sequencer was an Illumina HiSeq 2500. A second PCR of roughly 7 to 11 cycles was performed with a sample-barcoded 5' primer and a J-beta primer mix. TCRdb trimmed public reads at Q25 via fastp, called clones via MiXCR and kept in-frame beta chains. Rows merge per CDR3 protein into single entries with the most common DNA and genes. The sample table contains about 1,400,000 distinct CDR3 sequences; only one count was recorded for approximately 63% of them. The ten largest clones capture 6.5% to 8.5% of the sample. Sequenced sample: blood. All receptors derive from a man younger than 35 in good health.

V and J are TRBV20-1 and TRBJ2-1; TRBD2 matches 13 bases. Germline V gene data show CDR1 as DFQATT and CDR2 as SNEGSKA (reference sequence). Trimming took 4 bases from V and 10 from J; bases not matched to a gene: 1. CDR3 length: 12 residues. The CDR3 loop is CSATLAGGEQFF. In nucleotides, the CDR3 is TGCAGTGCTACACTAGCGGGGGGGGAGCAGTTCTTC.

This sequence joins TRBV12-3 or TRBV12-4 and TRBJ2-6; the D gene is possibly TRBD2 (6 bases). The CDR3 loop spans 16 amino acids. The ends were cut back, 2 bases at V and 3 bases at J, with 11 bases in the middle. The CDR3 coding sequence is TGTGCCAGCAGTTTATCGTTTAGCGGTGGGGCCAACGTCCTGACTTTC. This gives the protein CASSLSFSGGANVLTF.

The rearrangement uses TRBV20-1 and TRBJ2-7; 8 bases agree with TRBD1. The CDR3 is made up of 12 amino acids. Germline lookup yields CDR1 DFQATT and CDR2 SNEGSKA (reference sequence). Unmatched junction bases numbered 3, after V lost 2 bases and J lost 6 bases. The CDR3 is CSARMTGAEQYF. Written as DNA, the CDR3 is TGCAGTGCTAGAATGACAGGGGCCGAGCAGTACTTC.

V and J are TRBV27 and TRBJ2-3; D is unresolved. Germline CDR1 MNHEY, CDR2 SMNVEV (reference sequence). V shed 5 bases and J shed 0 bases, with 21 bases lying between them. The CDR3 has 18 residues. The CDR3 region has the DNA TGTGCCAGCAGTACTCTCACGGGCCTTGAACCTAGCACAGATACGCAGTATTTT. Protein: CASSTLTGLEPSTDTQYF.

This rearrangement joins TRBV7-9 to TRBJ2-5, with 9 bases that match TRBD2. Trimming took 10 bases from V and 5 from J; bases not matched to a gene: 8. The CDR3 extends over 13 amino acids. Germline values: CDR1 SEHNR, CDR2 FQNEAQ (reference sequence). For the CDR3, the DNA is TGTGCCATTAGCGGGAGTCGGAGGGAGACCCAGTACTTC. This translates into CAISGSRRETQYF.

The J gene is TRBJ2-1, the V gene TRBV18; 9 bases are a match to TRBD2. Germline CDR1 and CDR2: KGHSH and LQKENI. The V and J ends lost 1 base and 7 bases, in that order; junction bases with no gene match: 5. The CDR3 covers 15 residues. The CDR3 region has the DNA TGTGCCAGCTCACCACAGCTAGCGGGGCTTAATGAGCAGTTCTTC. It translates to CASSPQLAGLNEQFF.

This clonotype came up once. The V gene is TRBV19, the J gene TRBJ2-1; D call uncertain. This CDR3 comprises 15 residues. The V end was cut by 4 bases, the J end by 4 bases, with 14 bases between. Germline CDR1 and CDR2: LNHDA and SQIVND (reference sequence). The DNA of the CDR3 is TGTGCCAGTAGTACCGCACTCGGCTTTTACAATGAGCAGTTCTTC. Translation gives CASSTALGFYNEQFF.

This rearrangement joins TRBV10-3 to TRBJ1-4; D not resolved. Deletions cut 3 bases from V and 7 bases from J, with 12 bases between. The germline gives CDR1 ENHRY, CDR2 SYGVKD. The CDR3 contains 14 residues. CDR3 nucleotide sequence: TGTGCCATCAGTGAAAACGAGGCGGGTGAAAAACTGTTTTTT. This translates into CAISENEAGEKLFF.

This clonotype was recorded only once. The chain links TRBV20-1 to TRBJ2-5, with D possibly being TRBD2 (6 bases). Germline values: CDR1 DFQATT, CDR2 SNEGSKA (reference sequence). The CDR3 sequence is 16 residues long. V dropped 2 bases and J dropped 4 bases, with 20 bases sitting between them. CDR3: CSARSGRLGVLETQYF. The CDR3 DNA reads TGCAGTGCTAGAAGCGGGCGGCTAGGCGTGTTAGAGACCCAGTACTTC.

This chain joins TRBV7-9 and TRBJ2-7; maybe TRBD2 (5 bases). Between the trimmed V and J ends, which lost 4 bases and 2 bases, there was a span of 21 bases. The CDR3 loop spans 17 amino acids. From germline, CDR1 is SEHNR and CDR2 FQNEAQ (reference sequence). CDR3 sequence: CASSSLEEEELPYEQYF. The CDR3 DNA is TGTGCCAGCAGCTCCCTTGAAGAGGAGGAATTACCCTACGAGCAGTACTTC.

The chain couples TRBV10-3 to TRBJ2-5; TRBD2 is a possible D gene (5 bases). V was pared by 10 bases and J by 5 bases, with 8 bases between. The CDR3 sequence is 10 residues long. Looked up from germline, CDR1 is ENHRY and CDR2 is SYGVKD. The CDR3 here is CATGEETQYF. The DNA of the CDR3 is TGTGCCACCGGGGAGGAGACCCAGTACTTC.

The chain employs TRBV20-1 and TRBJ2-5, with 7 bases lining up with TRBD2. Germline-derived CDR1 and CDR2 are DFQATT and SNEGSKA (reference sequence). This CDR3 comprises 13 residues. Losses at the gene ends were 6 bases for V and 2 bases for J; bases not matched to a gene: 6. Here the CDR3 DNA reads TGCAGTGCCACCACGGGAGGACAAGAGACCCAGTACTTC. Translation gives CSATTGGQETQYF.

This chain joins TRBV4-2 and TRBJ2-7; D unclear. The CDR3 spans 17 residues. Germline V gives CDR1 LGHNA, CDR2 YNFKEQ. The germline V and J ends were trimmed by 1 base and 3 bases, with 19 bases remaining between them. The CDR3: CASSQGSGPSPLYEQYF. DNA of the CDR3: TGTGCCAGCAGCCAAGGAAGTGGACCCTCCCCCCTCTACGAGCAGTACTTC.

The genes are TRBV27 and TRBJ2-7; D is possibly TRBD2 (5 bases). The CDR3 is 16 residues long. V shed 2 bases and J shed 0 bases, with 14 bases lying between them. The germline V gene has CDR1 MNHEY and CDR2 SMNVEV (reference sequence). Written as DNA, the CDR3 is TGTGCCAGCAGTTTAAAGGGAGACATTGCCTCCTACGAGCAGTACTTC. It is translated as CASSLKGDIASYEQYF.

The CDR3 DNA reads as TGTGCCAGCAGTTCTTCCGGGACAGCCCAAGAGACCCAGTACTTC. Residues: CASSSSGTAQETQYF. This chain links TRBV27 with TRBJ2-5, with TRBD1 matching over 7 bases. CDR1 is MNHEY and CDR2 is SMNVEV in the germline V gene (reference sequence). The junction had 6 bases not matched to a gene; V was cut back by 4 bases and J by 1 base. The CDR3 is 15 residues long.

The table lists this clonotype with a few counts. The chain uses TRBV4-3 and TRBJ1-2, with a tentative D call TRBD1 (5 bases). From germline, CDR1 is LGHNA and CDR2 YSLEER. The CDR3 totals 17 residues. V shed 7 bases and J shed 2 bases, with 23 bases lying between them. The CDR3 sequence is CASTQGVGRNLNYGYTF. In DNA, the CDR3 is TGCGCCAGCACTCAAGGGGTGGGCAGAAACTTAAACTATGGCTACACCTTC.

This clonotype has only a few counts. The chain uses TRBV6-2 or TRBV6-3 and TRBJ2-3; D not certain. Trimming cost V 8 bases and J 2 bases, with 8 bases left between them. There are 12 residues in the CDR3. Germline V gives CDR1 MNHEY, CDR2 SVGEGT. Here the CDR3 DNA reads TGTGCCAGCCGGACGTACACAGATACGCAGTATTTT. It is translated as CASRTYTDTQYF.

CDR3 bases: TGCAGTGCTAGACTAAGACAGGGTGGGGCCAACGTCCTGACTTTC. Encoded protein: CSARLRQGGANVLTF. The chain links TRBV20-1 to TRBJ2-6; 7 bases map to TRBD1. In germline, CDR1 is DFQATT, CDR2 SNEGSKA (reference sequence). The CDR3 is 15 residues long. V trimming: 2 bases; J trimming: 3 bases; junction bases outside the gene matches: 4.

The rearrangement joins TRBV28 to TRBJ1-2; no clear D gene. The V gene's germline CDR1 is MDHEN and CDR2 SYDVKM. Between the trimmed V and J ends, which lost 6 bases and 4 bases, there was a span of 12 bases. This CDR3 is built from 13 residues. As DNA, the CDR3 is TGTGCCAGCAGCCTCCACCTTGGCTATGGCTACACCTTC. Amino acids: CASSLHLGYGYTF.

Only a few counts were recorded for this clonotype. V gene TRBV5-6 combines with J gene TRBJ2-7, with D tentatively TRBD1 (6 bases). V shed 0 bases and J shed 1 base, with 11 bases lying between them. This CDR3 has 15 amino acids. Germline lookup yields CDR1 SGHDT and CDR2 YYEEEE. CDR3 bases: TGTGCCAGCAGCTTGGCAGGACAGCCATCCTACGAGCAGTACTTC. Protein: CASSLAGQPSYEQYF.

The chain carries TRBV28 and TRBJ1-2; D possibly corresponds to TRBD1 (5 bases). CDR3 length equals 13 residues. The V and J ends lost 6 bases and 4 bases respectively, with 12 bases between them. Looked up from germline, CDR1 is MDHEN and CDR2 is SYDVKM. Here the CDR3 reads CASRPGTFYGYTF. CDR3 nucleotide sequence: TGTGCCAGCAGGCCCGGGACCTTCTATGGCTACACCTTC.

This clonotype has only a few counts. The genes are TRBV28 and TRBJ2-1, with 7 bases matching TRBD1. Germline CDR1 reads MDHEN; CDR2 reads SYDVKM. The CDR3 has 13 amino acids. The junction had 4 bases not matched to a gene; V was cut back by 6 bases and J by 5 bases. CDR3 loop: CASRPDRHNEQFF. Written as DNA, the CDR3 is TGTGCCAGCAGGCCGGACAGGCACAATGAGCAGTTCTTC.

This clonotype was counted a few times. The V gene is TRBV29-1, the J gene TRBJ1-2; D uncertain. The CDR3 runs to 13 residues. The germline V gene has CDR1 SQVTM and CDR2 ANQGSEA. Trimming left V 3 bases short and J 3 bases short, with 11 bases between. CDR3 residues: CSVEYARDYGYTF. CDR3 bases: TGCAGCGTTGAGTATGCTAGGGACTATGGCTACACCTTC.

The gene calls are TRBV4-3 and TRBJ2-5, with D possibly matching TRBD2 (5 bases). The CDR3 runs to 15 residues. Germline V gives CDR1 LGHNA, CDR2 YSLEER. The germline V and J ends were trimmed by 1 base and 2 bases, with 11 bases remaining between them. The CDR3 nucleotides are TGCGCCAGCAGCCAAGTTGGGAGCGGACAAGAGACCCAGTACTTC. This codes for CASSQVGSGQETQYF.

This sequence joins TRBV3-1 and TRBJ2-7; 8 bases map to TRBD2. TRBJ2-5 matches the DNA end more closely, so the J call is doubtful. The CDR3 has 13 residues. Germline assignment: CDR1 LGHDT and CDR2 YNNKEL (reference sequence). The CDR3 loop reads CATVAGPGETQYF. Written as DNA, the CDR3 is TGTGCCACTGTAGCGGGGCCGGGAGAGACCCAGTACTTC.

The gene calls are TRBV29-1 and TRBJ2-2; no reliable D call. V shed 6 bases and J shed 5 bases, with 10 bases lying between them. The germline V gene has CDR1 SQVTM and CDR2 ANQGSEA. The CDR3 length is 12 residues. CDR3 protein: CSVGTTTGELFF. The DNA of the CDR3 is TGCAGCGTCGGAACTACGACCGGGGAGCTGTTTTTT.

This clonotype was counted between two and nine times. The chain links TRBV9 to TRBJ2-7; 7 nucleotides match TRBD1. Trimming took 4 bases from V and 4 from J; bases not matched to a gene: 8. Germline assignment: CDR1 SGDLS and CDR2 YYNGEE. The CDR3 spans 14 residues. The CDR3 loop reads CASSPQTGWYEQYF. In DNA form, the CDR3 reads TGTGCCAGCAGCCCTCAGACAGGGTGGTACGAGCAGTACTTC.

The J gene is TRBJ2-7, the V gene TRBV6-2 or TRBV6-3, with D perhaps assigned TRBD1 or TRBD2 (5 bases each). Trimming shortened V by 4 bases and J by 3 bases, and 13 bases separated the two germline ends. Germline CDR1 is MNHEY and CDR2 is SVGEGT. The CDR3 extends over 14 amino acids. The CDR3 spells CASSFWDRLYEQYF. The CDR3 bases are TGTGCCAGCAGTTTCTGGGACCGACTCTACGAGCAGTACTTC.